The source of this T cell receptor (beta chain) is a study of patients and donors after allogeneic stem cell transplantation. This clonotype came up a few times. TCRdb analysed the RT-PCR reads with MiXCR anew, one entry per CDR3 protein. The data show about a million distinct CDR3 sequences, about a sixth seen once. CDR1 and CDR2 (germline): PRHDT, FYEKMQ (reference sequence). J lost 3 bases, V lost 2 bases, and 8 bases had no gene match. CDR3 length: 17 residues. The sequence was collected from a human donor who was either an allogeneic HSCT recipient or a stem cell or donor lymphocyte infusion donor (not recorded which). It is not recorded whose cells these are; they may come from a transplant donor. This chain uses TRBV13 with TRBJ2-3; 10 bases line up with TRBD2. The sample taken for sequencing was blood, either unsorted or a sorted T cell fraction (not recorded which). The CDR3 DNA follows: TGTGCCAGCAGCTTAAAGTGGGCTAGCGGGAGAACAGATACGCAGTATTTT. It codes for CASSLKWASGRTDTQYF.